The sequence of this T cell receptor (beta chain) was determined in a study of cytomegalovirus exposure and HLA in healthy donors. Turning to the study itself: Of all 400 or so donors who were genotyped, 75% to 85% belonged to the Caucasian-associated ancestry cluster.

This clone was detected once. The antigen remains unidentified. Donors showed nominal health when sampled, although they likely had unrecorded immune exposures. With V trimmed by 7 bases and J by 0 bases, 3 bases remained unmatched. This CDR3 has 14 amino acids. CDR1 and CDR2 from the germline V gene are SGDLS and YYNGEE. Broader study findings: Follow-up analysis seemed to connect common viral pathogens with several of the most significant clusters identified.

PCR employed 60 Vbeta and 13 Jbeta primers. The table came from immunoSEQ multiplex PCR; TCRdb's copy has only in-frame clones and leaves some out. This table has 90,000 to 130,000 clones, around three quarters appearing once. The genes are TRBV9 and TRBJ2-7, with 11 bases that match TRBD2. This receptor was identified in a woman aged 30 to 39 in good health and CMV-seronegative. Sequences were obtained from PBMCs. The CDR3, as DNA: TGTGCCAGCTCTAGCGGGAGGCCCTCCTACGAGCAGTACTTC. Protein sequence: CASSSGRPSYEQYF.